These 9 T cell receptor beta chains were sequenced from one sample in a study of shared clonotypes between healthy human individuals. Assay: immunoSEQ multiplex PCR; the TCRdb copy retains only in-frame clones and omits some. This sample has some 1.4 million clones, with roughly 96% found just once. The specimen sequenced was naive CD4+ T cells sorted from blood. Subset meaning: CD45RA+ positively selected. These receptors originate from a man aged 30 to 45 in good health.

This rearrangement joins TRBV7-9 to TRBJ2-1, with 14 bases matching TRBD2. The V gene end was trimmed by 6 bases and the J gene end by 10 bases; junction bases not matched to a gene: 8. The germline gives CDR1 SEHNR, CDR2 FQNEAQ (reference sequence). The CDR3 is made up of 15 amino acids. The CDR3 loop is CASSSGLAGVGEQFF. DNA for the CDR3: TGTGCCAGCAGTTCGGGACTAGCGGGAGTGGGGGAGCAGTTCTTC.

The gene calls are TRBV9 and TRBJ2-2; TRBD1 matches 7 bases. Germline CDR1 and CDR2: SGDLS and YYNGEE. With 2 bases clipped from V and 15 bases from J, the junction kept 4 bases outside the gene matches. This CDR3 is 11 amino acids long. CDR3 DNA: TGTGCCAGCAGCGTGGGACAGAGGATGTTTTTT. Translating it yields CASSVGQRMFF.

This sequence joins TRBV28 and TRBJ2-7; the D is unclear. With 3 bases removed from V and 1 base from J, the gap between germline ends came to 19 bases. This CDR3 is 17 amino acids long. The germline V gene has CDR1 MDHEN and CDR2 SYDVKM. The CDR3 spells CASSFRAAIRVSYEQYF. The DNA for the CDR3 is TGTGCCAGCAGTTTTAGGGCGGCAATTCGGGTGTCCTACGAGCAGTACTTC.

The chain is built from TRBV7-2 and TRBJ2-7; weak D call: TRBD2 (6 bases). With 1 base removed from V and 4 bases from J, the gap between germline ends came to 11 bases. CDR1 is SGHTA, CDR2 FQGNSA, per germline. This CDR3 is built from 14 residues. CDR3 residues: CASSLVGSQYEQYF. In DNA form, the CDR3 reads TGTGCCAGCAGCTTAGTCGGGAGCCAGTACGAGCAGTACTTC.

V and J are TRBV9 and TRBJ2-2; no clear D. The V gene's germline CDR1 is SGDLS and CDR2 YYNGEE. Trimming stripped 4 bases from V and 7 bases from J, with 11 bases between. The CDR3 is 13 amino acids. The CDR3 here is CASSIGGNGELFF. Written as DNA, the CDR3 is TGTGCCAGCAGCATAGGTGGGAACGGGGAGCTGTTTTTT.

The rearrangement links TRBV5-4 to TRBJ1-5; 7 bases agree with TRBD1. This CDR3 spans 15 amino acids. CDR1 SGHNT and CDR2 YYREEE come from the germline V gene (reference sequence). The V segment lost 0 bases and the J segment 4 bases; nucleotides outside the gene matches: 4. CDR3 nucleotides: TGTGCCAGCAGCTTGGGGGGACAGAAGAATCAGCCCCAGCATTTT. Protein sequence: CASSLGGQKNQPQHF.

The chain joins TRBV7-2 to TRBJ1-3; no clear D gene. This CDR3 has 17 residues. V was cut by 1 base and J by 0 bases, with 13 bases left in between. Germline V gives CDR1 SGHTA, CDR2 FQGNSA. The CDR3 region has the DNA TGTGCCAGCAGCTTAGACGCGTGGGCGGCCTCTGGAAACACCATATATTTT. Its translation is CASSLDAWAASGNTIYF.

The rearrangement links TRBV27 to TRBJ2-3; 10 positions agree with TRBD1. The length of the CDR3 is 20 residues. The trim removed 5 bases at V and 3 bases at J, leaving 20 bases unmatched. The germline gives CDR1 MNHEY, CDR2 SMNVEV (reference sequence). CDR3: CASSLNYEGQGPGITDTQYF. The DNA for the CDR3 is TGTGCCAGCAGTCTAAATTACGAGGGACAGGGGCCGGGCATTACAGATACGCAGTATTTT.

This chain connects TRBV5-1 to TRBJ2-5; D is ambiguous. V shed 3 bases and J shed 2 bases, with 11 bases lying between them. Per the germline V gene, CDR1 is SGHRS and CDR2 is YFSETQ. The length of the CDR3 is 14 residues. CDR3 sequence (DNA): TGCGCCAGCAGCTCCTTACCGGGTCAAGAGACCCAGTACTTC. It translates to CASSSLPGQETQYF.